The clone carrying this TCR beta chain was counted only a few times. Its antigen remains unknown. After constant-region reverse-primer amplification, full-length variable regions underwent semi-nested PCR with Nested Universal Primer A. MiXCR was run by TCRdb on the 5' RACE reads, yielding one entry per CDR3 protein. The table records tens of thousands of distinct CDR3 sequences, approximately 23% of them present only once. Naive CD4+ T cells were purified with Tregs depleted by CD25. Points from the study as a whole: Tumor Tregs overlapped most with tumor, then blood, naive CD4+ cells. Tumor memory CD4+ T cell TCR gene usage was found to cluster with blood and lymph node memory CD4+ cells and with lymph node naive CD4+ cells.

Germline trimming cut 5 bases from V and 3 bases from J; bases unmatched to any gene: 9. From germline, CDR1 is KGHSH and CDR2 LQKENI. This CDR3 contains 15 residues. This sequence originates from a female donor with breast cancer. The source material was tumor-infiltrating naive CD4+ T cells sorted from the breast tumor. As for subset: naive CD4+ T cells, CD4+CD45RA+CD25-. The chain links TRBV18 to TRBJ1-1, with 7 bases lining up with TRBD1. CDR3 nucleotide sequence: TGTGCCAGCTCAGGGGGGACAGTGCGGGACACTGAAGCTTTCTTT. The encoded protein is CASSGGTVRDTEAFF.